This T cell receptor beta chain was sequenced during a study of T cells in Graves' hyperthyroidism and ophthalmopathy. This clonotype came up a few times. Template material for amplifying TCR beta CDR3 regions consisted of RNA transcripts. HTBI primers were the set used in a first-round RT-PCR of the TCR CDR3. MiXCR, run by TCRdb on the multiplex PCR reads, gives a single entry per CDR3 protein. The table has under 450,000 distinct CDR3 sequences, 15% to 17% seen once; the top ten hold 13% to 15%. The TCR was taken from a woman under 30 with Graves' hyperthyroidism. Sequencing was performed on blood.

Here the CDR3 reads CATSDLVRRQPLRLETQYF. The CDR3 coding sequence is TGTGCCACCAGTGATTTGGTACGGAGACAGCCTCTACGATTAGAGACCCAGTACTTC. The chain is built from TRBV24-1 and TRBJ2-5; D might be TRBD1 (5 bases). Trimming shortened V by 0 bases and J by 4 bases, and 23 bases separated the two germline ends. The CDR3 contains 19 residues. In germline, CDR1 is KGHDR, CDR2 SFDVKD.